The 8 T cell receptor beta chains below come from one sample, sequenced in a study of PD-1 blockade in classical Hodgkin lymphoma. Each of the patients experienced relapse following autologous stem cell transplantation, and their brentuximab vedotin exposure differed. Repertoires were generated with immunoSEQ multiplex PCR, while TCRdb's copy carries only in-frame clones and drops some. The sample includes 35,000 to 45,000 clones, 87% of them seen just once. Sequencing used peripheral blood mononuclear cells (PBMCs), obtained at baseline. The receptors shown here come from a human donor with classical Hodgkin lymphoma.

The rearrangement links TRBV15 to TRBJ1-5, with D unclear. The germline CDR1 and CDR2 sequences are LNHNV and YYDKDF (reference sequence). Trimming shortened V by 0 bases and J by 5 bases, and 11 bases separated the two germline ends. The CDR3 loop spans 15 amino acids. This CDR3 is CATSRDWASDQPQHF. CDR3 in DNA: TGTGCCACCAGCAGAGATTGGGCAAGCGATCAGCCCCAGCATTTT.

This chain links TRBV11-1 with TRBJ2-5; D unclear. Germline lookup yields CDR1 SGHAT and CDR2 FQDESV (reference sequence). V shed 0 bases and J shed 6 bases, with 11 bases lying between them. This CDR3 region has 14 residues. The CDR3, as DNA: TGTGCCAGCAGCTTAGCTCGGCACGACCAGACCCAGTACTTC. It yields the protein CASSLARHDQTQYF.

This chain uses TRBV6-5 with TRBJ1-1, with D possibly matching TRBD1 (5 bases). V lost 7 bases, J lost 1 base, and 13 bases lay in between. Germline V gene lookup returns CDR1 MNHEY and CDR2 SVGAGI. The CDR3 contains 14 residues. This chain's CDR3 is CASNRGDENTEAFF. In nucleotides, the CDR3 is TGTGCCAGCAACCGGGGGGACGAGAACACTGAAGCTTTCTTT.

This chain connects TRBV5-4 to TRBJ2-7; 11 bases line up with TRBD2. The junction had 12 bases not matched to a gene; V was cut back by 5 bases and J by 5 bases. Per germline, CDR1 SGHNT and CDR2 YYREEE (reference sequence). This CDR3 spans 16 amino acids. In nucleotides, the CDR3 is TGTGCCAGCAGGTCCGGGACTAGCGGCCTAACGAACGAGCAGTACTTC. Protein product: CASRSGTSGLTNEQYF.

This sequence joins TRBV6-5 and TRBJ2-1; no clear D gene. The germline gives CDR1 MNHEY, CDR2 SVGAGI. V was clipped by 4 bases and J by 7 bases, with 8 bases between them. This CDR3 contains 12 residues. The CDR3 reads CASSSTDNEQFF. In nucleotides, the CDR3 is TGTGCCAGCAGTTCGACGGATAATGAGCAGTTCTTC.

The table lists this clone with a few counts. The genes are TRBV29-1 and TRBJ1-1; D is possibly TRBD1 (6 bases). The V gene's germline CDR1 is SQVTM and CDR2 ANQGSEA. This CDR3 is built from 12 residues. The V gene lost 8 bases and the J gene lost 0 bases, with 10 bases spanning the gap. CDR3: CSSNRVNTEAFF. The DNA for the CDR3 is TGCAGCTCTAACAGGGTGAACACTGAAGCTTTCTTT. The full variable domain, rest sourced from reference TRBV29-1 and TRBJ1-1, is SAVISQKPSRDICQRGTSLTIQCQVDSQVTMMFWYRQQPGQSLTLIATANQGSEATYESGFVIDKFPISRPNLTFSTLTVSNMSPEDSSIYLCSSNRVNTEAFFGQGTRLTVV.

Concerning this clone itself: A junction boundary mismatches the germline segment, possibly from a read error. V is TRBV29-1 and J is TRBJ2-7; TRBD1 is a possible D gene (5 bases). Germline V gene data show CDR1 as SQVTM and CDR2 as ANQGSEA. The CDR3 consists of 13 residues. CDR3 bases: TGCAGCGTTAAAGACAGTCCGCCTTACGAGCAGTACTTC. It codes for CSVKDSPPYEQYF.

V is TRBV4-1 and J is TRBJ1-1; 9 bases are shared with TRBD1. With V trimmed by 3 bases and J by 6 bases, 8 bases remained unmatched. CDR1 and CDR2 from the germline V gene are MGHRA and YSYEKL. The CDR3 contains 15 residues. The CDR3 protein is CASSQWTGEGSEAFF. CDR3 nucleotides: TGCGCCAGCAGCCAGTGGACAGGGGAGGGCTCTGAAGCTTTCTTT.